The clone carrying this T cell receptor beta chain has a single count. Original analysis: Amplification of reference gene primers provided the estimated nucleated cell counts. Repertoires were generated with immunoSEQ multiplex PCR, while TCRdb's copy carries only in-frame clones and drops some. The V and J calls and clone size are taken from that table; D and trimming were inferred from the DNA. The data contain about 330,000 clones, about 90% of them seen just once; the ten biggest clones take up more than 0.9%. Researchers sorted participants into cohorts using their self-reported clinical history. This sample is part of a study of blood T cell repertoires in COVID-19. The overall study: Whether acute or convalescent, the COVID-19 samples came from the United States, Italy and Spain. In each case, the material was cDNA or gDNA derived from T cells, B-cell-depleted T cells, or PBMCs.

The CDR3 is 20 amino acids. J gave up 6 bases and V 3 bases, and 14 bases lay outside the gene matches. From germline, CDR1 is LGHDT and CDR2 YNNKEL (reference sequence). The material sequenced was PBMCs or T cells enriched from blood (not recorded which). The clonotype was recovered from a woman between 25 and 40 years old who had recovered from COVID-19. The chain recombines TRBV3-1 (or the pseudogene TRBV3-2) with TRBJ2-1; 16 bases map to TRBD2. CDR3 DNA sequence: TGTGCCAGCAGCCAGACCGGGACTAGCGGGGGGGGGACTGGCATCAATGAGCAGTTCTTC. Translated, it gives CASSQTGTSGGGTGINEQFF.